The next 2 T cell receptor beta chains were all read from a single sample in a study of T cell repertoires in cytomegalovirus infection. These receptors' antigens are unknown. TCRdb processed the reads anew with MiXCR; each CDR3 protein has one entry. Of about 890,000 distinct CDR3 sequences in the sample, less than 35% were seen once. This specimen consisted of cultured CD8+ T cells from PBMCs, obtained from culture after CMV antigen stimulation. Receptors were obtained from a human donor in good health (CMV status not recorded). Some clones in this sample may be carry-over from other donors' samples.

This clonotype was picked up many times. Since a much larger clone is just one base distant, this may be a read error. This sequence joins TRBV7-2 and TRBJ1-1; D is uncertain. CDR1 SGHTA and CDR2 FQGNSA come from the germline V gene. The V gene lost 1 base and the J gene lost 4 bases, with 4 bases spanning the gap. This CDR3 comprises 12 residues. The CDR3 protein is CASSLGATEAFF. The CDR3 DNA sequence: TGTGCCAGCAGCTTAGGGGCCACTGAAGCTTTCTTT. Full variable domain (missing parts from reference TRBV7-2 and TRBJ1-1): GAGVSQSPSNKVTEKGKDVELRCDPISGHTALYWYRQSLGQGLEFLIYFQGNSAPDKSGLPSDRFSAERTGGSVSTLTIQRTQQEDSAVYLCASSLGATEAFFGQGTRLTVV.

This clonotype was counted only a few times. This chain uses TRBV7-6 with TRBJ1-4; D gene uncertain. Per the germline V gene, CDR1 is SGHVS and CDR2 is FNYEAQ. Between the trimmed V and J ends, which lost 1 base and 5 bases, there was a span of 11 bases. The CDR3 runs 15 residues. The CDR3 loop reads CASSLGYSVNEKLFF. The DNA for the CDR3 is TGTGCCAGCAGCTTAGGCTATAGCGTAAATGAAAAACTGTTTTTT.